Listed here are 9 T cell receptor beta chains from one sample, sequenced in a study of T cell responses to AZD1222 COVID-19 vaccine. Profiling relied on immunoSEQ multiplex PCR, and the TCRdb table lists in-frame clones only, not all of them. The sample holds approximately 61,000 clones, 81% seen once. Material: peripheral blood, obtained 28 days after the second AZD1222 dose. These receptors originate from an adult who received the AZD1222 COVID-19 vaccine.

This clone was seen only a few times. The genes are TRBV28 and TRBJ1-2; D remains ambiguous. CDR3 length: 12 amino acids. CDR1 and CDR2 (germline): MDHEN, SYDVKM. V was cut by 3 bases and J by 5 bases, with 7 bases left in between. DNA for the CDR3: TGTGCCAGCAGTTTTGGCAGGTATGGCTACACCTTC. Translating gives CASSFGRYGYTF.

The gene calls are TRBV19 and TRBJ1-2; D is undetermined. CDR1 is LNHDA, CDR2 SQIVND, per germline (reference sequence). The germline V and J ends were trimmed by 2 bases and 5 bases, with 6 bases remaining between them. This CDR3 has 12 amino acids. CDR3: CASSIQKYGYTF. Here the CDR3 DNA reads TGTGCCAGTAGTATACAGAAGTATGGCTACACCTTC.

The chain joins TRBV29-1 to TRBJ2-3; D remains unclear. Deletions cut 7 bases from V and 1 base from J, with 9 bases between. Germline CDR1 is SQVTM and CDR2 is ANQGSEA. There are 12 residues in the CDR3. CDR3 bases: TGCAGCGCCGGACGTCGCACAGATACGCAGTATTTT. It is translated as CSAGRRTDTQYF.

V is TRBV6-4 and J is TRBJ1-5, with D possibly matching TRBD1 (6 bases). The CDR3 contains 15 residues. The V gene's germline CDR1 is MRHNA and CDR2 SNTAGT. Trimming took 3 bases from V and 5 from J, leaving 14 bases between them. The CDR3 loop is CASSEEWGAHQPQHF. The CDR3, as DNA: TGTGCCAGCAGTGAGGAATGGGGGGCCCATCAGCCCCAGCATTTT.

The chain is built from TRBV29-1 and TRBJ1-1, with a weak D call TRBD1 (6 bases). The germline gives CDR1 SQVTM, CDR2 ANQGSEA. The CDR3 spans 11 residues. The V and J ends lost 7 bases and 0 bases respectively, with 6 bases between them. The CDR3 nucleotides read TGCAGCGGGACAGTGAACACTGAAGCTTTCTTT. As protein: CSGTVNTEAFF.

This chain uses TRBV5-1 with TRBJ2-7; the D gene is possibly TRBD2 (5 bases). The CDR3 totals 15 residues. V was trimmed by 0 bases and J by 6 bases, leaving 16 bases between them. From germline, CDR1 is SGHRS and CDR2 YFSETQ. The CDR3 reads CASSLGGLAQAEQYF. CDR3 DNA: TGCGCCAGCAGCTTGGGTGGGCTAGCTCAGGCCGAGCAGTACTTC.

This chain joins TRBV7-2 and TRBJ1-2; 7 bases line up with TRBD1. Trimming at V came to 1 base and at J to 0 bases, leaving 8 bases not matched to a gene. CDR3 length: 17 amino acids. The germline V gene has CDR1 SGHTA and CDR2 FQGNSA. The CDR3 region is CASSLVPRGDTNYGYTF. The CDR3 bases are TGTGCCAGCAGCTTAGTTCCCAGGGGGGACACTAACTATGGCTACACCTTC.

This chain links TRBV4-3 with TRBJ1-2; perhaps TRBD1 as D (5 bases). CDR1 is LGHNA and CDR2 is YSLEER in the germline V gene. Trimming took 0 bases from V and 6 from J, leaving 11 bases between them. The CDR3 sequence is 14 residues long. CDR3 bases: TGCGCCAGCAGCCAAGATAGATCGGGGGATGGCTACACCTTC. Amino acid sequence: CASSQDRSGDGYTF.

In its sample, this clone was seen a few times. This chain links TRBV6-5 with TRBJ2-7; D gene unclear. Trimming removed 0 bases from V and 4 bases from J, with 7 bases in between. The CDR3 runs 13 residues. Germline CDR1 reads MNHEY; CDR2 reads SVGAGI. CDR3 protein: CASSYSLGYEQYF. DNA of the CDR3: TGTGCCAGCAGTTACTCGCTGGGATACGAGCAGTACTTC.